Below, one T cell receptor beta chain is given with its context. The protocol was immunoSEQ multiplex PCR, while the TCRdb copy is restricted to in-frame clones and leaves out a portion. The sample shows about 440,000 clones, about 90% of them seen only once. This record comes from a study of Ad26.COV2.S vaccination and SARS-CoV-2 variants. About the research overall: The donor belonged to the COV1001 Ad26.COV2.S trial arm.

Documented treatment: about 20 received Ad26.COV2.S at low or high dose, single or two shots; roughly 5 received placebo; per-sample allocation not given. Sampling was done on day 63 after the first vaccine or placebo injection. Germline assignment: CDR1 SNHLY and CDR2 FYNNEI. This CDR3 contains 15 residues. V lost 6 bases, J lost 1 base, and 7 bases stayed unmatched. This sequence joins TRBV2 and TRBJ2-3, with 7 bases aligning to TRBD2. The clonotype originates from a person between 18 and 65 years old who received the Ad26.COV2.S COVID-19 vaccine or a placebo. The sample here was peripheral blood, taken in a trial of Ad26.COV2.S vaccine versus placebo. The CDR3 loop reads CASSTGLVRTDTQYF. CDR3 coding DNA: TGTGCCAGCAGCACCGGACTAGTCCGCACAGATACGCAGTATTTT.